Below are 30 T cell receptor beta chains sequenced from a single sample in a study of prognosis after radiotherapy for stage I lung cancer. It was by two-round multiplex PCR that TCR beta CDR3 was amplified from genomic DNA. Primers specific to each TRBV and TRBJ gene drove first-round PCR. TCRdb processed the multiplex PCR reads anew with MiXCR; each CDR3 protein has one entry. This sample carries over 11,000 distinct CDR3 sequences, 25% to 30% of them seen once, and the ten largest clones take under 15%. The sequencing used PBMCs, collected before or after stereotactic body radiation therapy (not recorded which). The origin of the receptors is a donor over 45 with non-small cell lung cancer.

On this clonotype itself: A far bigger clonotype differs at one base, so this is likely a read error. V usage is TRBV6-4 and J usage is TRBJ1-5, with D perhaps TRBD1 (6 bases). The ends were cut back, 3 bases at V and 7 bases at J, with 19 bases in the middle. The germline V gene encodes CDR1 MRHNA and CDR2 SNTAGT. This CDR3 has 16 amino acids. CDR3 region: CASSEKGSGAMQPQHF. As DNA, the CDR3 is TGTGCCAGCAGTGAGAAGGGTTCGGGGGCAATGCAGCCCCAGCATTTT.

This clonotype is termed medium-sized (0.01 to 0.1%). This chain connects TRBV6-5 to TRBJ1-3; D is undetermined. There are 15 residues in the CDR3. The V gene's germline CDR1 is MNHEY and CDR2 SVGAGI. V dropped 2 bases and J dropped 0 bases, with 8 bases sitting between them. CDR3 loop: CASSYGYSSGNTIYF. The CDR3 nucleotides read TGTGCCAGCAGTTACGGGTATAGCTCTGGAAACACCATATATTTT.

Concerning this clonotype itself: The CDR3 does not end in the conserved phenylalanine or tryptophan, so this is likely a read error. The V and J genes are TRBV29-1 and TRBJ2-5, with TRBD2 identical over 7 bases. The J segment lost 6 bases and the V segment lost 7 bases, leaving 5 bases of the junction unmatched. CDR3 length equals 11 residues. Germline assignment: CDR1 SQVTM and CDR2 ANQGSEA. The CDR3 DNA reads TGCAGCGCCGGAGCGGGACAGACCCAGTACCTC. Encoded protein: CSAGAGQTQYL.

At least ten counts were recorded for this clonotype. J is TRBJ2-1 and V is TRBV12-3 or TRBV12-4, with TRBD2 as a possible D gene (6 bases). The CDR3 sequence is 15 residues long. V gave up 1 base and J gave up 4 bases, with 11 bases separating them. The CDR3 loop reads CASSLESGLYNEQFF. The CDR3 DNA reads TGTGCCAGCAGTTTAGAGAGCGGGCTATACAATGAGCAGTTCTTC.

This clonotype showed up many times. This chain links TRBV2 with TRBJ1-2, with D tentatively TRBD1 (5 bases). V lost 1 base and J 4 bases, leaving 10 bases between the germline ends. CDR3 length: 14 residues. CDR1 is SNHLY, CDR2 FYNNEI, per germline. The CDR3 loop reads CASSEGIGTYGYTF. The CDR3 bases are TGTGCCAGCAGTGAAGGAATAGGGACCTATGGCTACACCTTC.

This clonotype was found many times. The J gene is TRBJ1-2, the V gene TRBV5-4; the D is unclear. Trimming left V 4 bases short and J 6 bases short, with 16 bases between. The CDR3 loop spans 14 amino acids. Germline-derived CDR1 and CDR2 are SGHNT and YYREEE (reference sequence). Here the CDR3 reads CASSPRPEMDGYTF. DNA for the CDR3: TGTGCCAGCAGCCCACGACCGGAGATGGATGGCTACACCTTC.

By frequency in the sample, this clonotype is medium-sized. This rearrangement joins TRBV6-1 to TRBJ2-2; D not resolved. The V end was cut by 5 bases, the J end by 6 bases, with 10 bases between. Germline CDR1 is MNHNS and CDR2 is SASEGT. The CDR3 runs 13 residues. The CDR3 coding sequence is TGTGCCAGCAGTCTAGGGTTATCCGGGGAGCTGTTTTTT. It translates to CASSLGLSGELFF.

By sample share, this clonotype is medium-sized. The rearrangement joins TRBV6-1 to TRBJ2-7; the D gene is possibly TRBD2 (6 bases). The CDR3 is 15 amino acids. Deletions cut 2 bases from V and 2 bases from J, with 13 bases between. The germline V gene encodes CDR1 MNHNS and CDR2 SASEGT. CDR3 DNA: TGTGCCAGCAGTGAATTGGGGGGAGGACCCTACGAGCAGTACTTC. Its protein product is CASSELGGGPYEQYF.

By proportion, this clonotype is medium-sized. This sequence joins TRBV5-1 and TRBJ1-5; perhaps TRBD1 as D (6 bases). This CDR3 comprises 15 residues. V was trimmed by 0 bases and J by 5 bases, leaving 12 bases between them. Germline CDR1 and CDR2: SGHRS and YFSETQ. The CDR3: CASSLGLEGDQPQHF. CDR3 DNA: TGCGCCAGCAGCTTGGGGCTAGAGGGGGATCAGCCCCAGCATTTT.

This clonotype was seen repeatedly, ten times or more. This sequence joins TRBV9 and TRBJ2-5, with D possibly matching TRBD2 (5 bases). Germline V gene data show CDR1 as SGDLS and CDR2 as YYNGEE. CDR3 length: 14 residues. Trimming took 0 bases from V and 5 from J, leaving 11 bases between them. CDR3 sequence: CASSVGYRGETQYF. CDR3 coding DNA: TGTGCCAGCAGCGTAGGGTACAGAGGGGAGACCCAGTACTTC.

The chain combines TRBV6-1 with TRBJ2-1; 15 bases match TRBD2. CDR1 is MNHNS and CDR2 is SASEGT in the germline V gene. The CDR3 contains 17 residues. V trimming: 4 bases; J trimming: 1 base; junction bases outside the gene matches: 2. DNA of the CDR3: TGTGCCAGCAGTGGGACTAGCGGGGGGGATTCCTACAATGAGCAGTTCTTC. Translating it yields CASSGTSGGDSYNEQFF.

This clonotype was seen ten or more times. The gene calls are TRBV5-1 and TRBJ1-2; 10 nucleotides agree with TRBD1. Germline V gene sequence: CDR1 SGHRS, CDR2 YFSETQ. V lost 4 bases to trimming and J lost 2 bases; unmatched junction nucleotides: 2. The CDR3 consists of 14 residues. CDR3 sequence reads: CASSRDRGNYGYTF. CDR3 DNA sequence: TGCGCCAGCAGCCGGGACAGGGGAAACTATGGCTACACCTTC.

This clonotype was found many times. The rearrangement uses TRBV11-2 and TRBJ2-5; 9 bases are a match to TRBD2. The CDR3 contains 17 residues. With 1 base clipped from V and 0 bases from J, the junction kept 6 bases outside the gene matches. CDR1 and CDR2 from the germline V gene are SGHAT and FQNNGV. CDR3 DNA sequence: TGTGCCAGCAGCTTAGCCTCTAGCGGGGCAAACCAAGAGACCCAGTACTTC. Encoded protein: CASSLASSGANQETQYF.

The chain has TRBV19 and TRBJ2-7; TRBD2 might be the D (5 bases). The CDR3 runs to 11 residues. Trimming took 7 bases from V and 10 from J, leaving 14 bases between them. In germline, CDR1 is LNHDA, CDR2 SQIVND (reference sequence). The CDR3 DNA is TGTGCCAGTACTTCCAGAGACTACCAGTACTTC. Its translation is CASTSRDYQYF.

Judged by abundance, this clonotype is medium-sized. J is TRBJ2-7 and V is TRBV5-1; unclear D gene. V shed 1 base and J shed 4 bases, with 6 bases lying between them. CDR1 is SGHRS and CDR2 is YFSETQ in the germline V gene. The CDR3 has 12 residues. The CDR3 region is CASSLNGYEQYF. For the CDR3, the DNA is TGCGCCAGCAGCTTGAACGGGTACGAGCAGTACTTC.

This clonotype showed up many times. V gene TRBV3-1 combines with J gene TRBJ2-3, with a tentative D call TRBD2 (6 bases). CDR3 length: 16 amino acids. Looked up from germline, CDR1 is LGHDT and CDR2 is YNNKEL (reference sequence). Trimming removed 4 bases at V and 0 bases at J, with 14 bases between. Written as DNA, the CDR3 is TGTGCCAGCAGCCTCGGGACTGACACTAGCACAGATACGCAGTATTTT. Amino acid sequence: CASSLGTDTSTDTQYF.

The chain has TRBV6-1 and TRBJ2-3; 10 bases are a match to TRBD1. Germline V gives CDR1 MNHNS, CDR2 SASEGT. Trimming took 6 bases from V and 1 from J; bases not matched to a gene: 1. CDR3 length equals 14 residues. The CDR3 DNA follows: TGTGCCAGCAGGGGGACAGGGGGCACAGATACGCAGTATTTT. Protein: CASRGTGGTDTQYF.

Points on this clonotype: With a far larger clone one base away, a read error is the likely cause. The chain carries TRBV6-5 and TRBJ1-3, with TRBD1 matching 8 bases. With V trimmed by 5 bases and J by 0 bases, 3 bases remained unmatched. The CDR3 runs 15 residues. CDR1 is MNHEY and CDR2 is SVGAGI in the germline V gene. CDR3 DNA: TGTGCCAGCAGTGGGGACAGGAGCTCTGGAAACACCATATATTTT. Residues: CASSGDRSSGNTIYF.

Details on this clonotype: This is likely an artifact of a read error, given a far larger clone one base away. The chain is built from TRBV5-8 and TRBJ2-7; 7 nucleotides match TRBD1. CDR1 SGHTS and CDR2 YDEGEE come from the germline V gene. This CDR3 is built from 15 residues. CDR3: CSSSSRRQGTYEQYF. CDR3 sequence (DNA): TGTTCCAGCAGCTCCCGCAGACAGGGTACCTACGAGCAGTACTTC. The full variable domain, with the rest looked up from reference TRBV5-8 and TRBJ2-7, is EAGVTQSPTHLIKTRGQQATLRCSPISGHTSVYWYQQALGLGLQFLLWYDEGEERNRGNFPPRFSGRQFPNYSSELNVNALELEDSALYLCSSSSRRQGTYEQYFGPGTRLTVT.

The rearrangement joins TRBV28 to TRBJ2-3; D is undetermined. The CDR3 has 13 residues. Germline V lookup: CDR1 MDHEN, CDR2 SYDVKM. Trimming stripped 5 bases from V and 2 bases from J, with 8 bases between. The CDR3 coding sequence is TGTGCCAGCAGTCCGCTTATCACAGATACGCAGTATTTT. Translation gives CASSPLITDTQYF.

This clonotype was seen only a few times. The gene calls are TRBV7-8 and TRBJ2-5; 8 bases align to TRBD2. V dropped 2 bases and J dropped 7; count of bases not matched to a gene: 0. There are 12 residues in the CDR3. Germline V gives CDR1 SGHVS, CDR2 FQNEAQ. The CDR3: CASSLRGGTQYF. DNA of the CDR3: TGTGCCAGCAGCTTACGGGGGGGGACCCAGTACTTC.

This clonotype was counted many times. The chain carries TRBV7-3 and TRBJ1-5; TRBD1 matches 9 bases. J lost 0 bases, V lost 5 bases, and 8 bases had no gene match. The CDR3 extends over 17 amino acids. Germline CDR1 reads SGHTA; CDR2 reads FQGTGA. CDR3: CASSVTGQGYSNQPQHF. CDR3 bases: TGTGCCAGCAGCGTCACGGGACAGGGTTATAGCAATCAGCCCCAGCATTTT.

This clonotype was counted many times. This rearrangement joins TRBV12-5 to TRBJ2-7; 10 positions match TRBD1. Germline trimming cut 3 bases from V and 0 bases from J; bases unmatched to any gene: 8. The length of the CDR3 is 17 residues. Germline CDR1 and CDR2: LGHNT and FRNRAP. The CDR3 loop is CASGLATGTGDSYEQYF. CDR3 in DNA: TGTGCTAGTGGTTTAGCAACCGGGACAGGGGACTCCTACGAGCAGTACTTC.

On this clonotype: With a far larger clone one base away, a read error is the likely cause. This sequence joins TRBV7-2 and TRBJ2-3; D could derive from TRBD1 or TRBD2 (7 bases each). Germline V lookup: CDR1 SGHTA, CDR2 FQGNSA. Trimming cost V 9 bases and J 5 bases, with 21 bases left between them. This CDR3 comprises 15 residues. The CDR3 DNA reads as TGTGCCAGTAGTACCTACGCAGGGGGGGGAGATACGCAGTATTTT. Translating gives CASSTYAGGGDTQYF. Full variable domain (outside the CDR3, taken from reference TRBV7-2 and TRBJ2-3): GAGVSQSPSNKVTEKGKDVELRCDPISGHTALYWYRQSLGQGLEFLIYFQGNSAPDKSGLPSDRFSAERTGGSVSTLTIQRTQQEDSAVYLCASSTYAGGGDTQYFGPGTRLTVL.

By share of the sample, this clonotype is medium-sized. A junction end diverges from the germline sequence, so it may reflect a read error. The chain uses TRBV6-2 or TRBV6-3 and TRBJ2-1; D tentatively fits TRBD1 or TRBD2 (5 bases each). Germline CDR1 and CDR2: MNHEY and SVGEGT. The CDR3 runs to 10 residues. The CDR3 protein is CASSEEGPCF. The CDR3 DNA sequence: TGTGCCAGCAGTGAAGAGGGACCGTGCTTC.

This clonotype has ten or more counts. The rearrangement uses TRBV10-3 and TRBJ1-5, with 7 nucleotides matching TRBD1. CDR1 and CDR2 from the germline V gene are ENHRY and SYGVKD. V lost 11 bases to trimming and J lost 0 bases; unmatched junction nucleotides: 10. The CDR3 length is 15 residues. Here the CDR3 reads CAAGTDDYSNQPQHF. CDR3 in DNA: TGTGCCGCTGGGACAGACGATTATAGCAATCAGCCCCAGCATTTT.

This clonotype was observed a single time. CDR3 loop: CSARRTSGPDYGTDTQYF. For the CDR3, the DNA is TGCAGTGCTAGACGTACTAGCGGACCTGATTACGGCACAGATACGCAGTATTTT. The chain recombines TRBV20-1 with TRBJ2-3; 8 nucleotides agree with TRBD2. The CDR3 is 18 residues long. Germline lookup yields CDR1 DFQATT and CDR2 SNEGSKA (reference sequence). The V segment lost 2 bases and the J segment 1 base; nucleotides outside the gene matches: 14.

This sequence joins TRBV6-2 or TRBV6-3 and TRBJ2-3, with D perhaps matching TRBD2 (7 bases). The CDR3 is made up of 16 amino acids. The germline V gene has CDR1 MNHEY and CDR2 SVGEGT. V gave up 5 bases and J gave up 3 bases, with 18 bases separating them. The CDR3 sequence is CASSAGGGGGTDTQYF. The DNA for the CDR3 is TGTGCCAGCAGTGCGGGCGGCGGGGGCGGAACAGATACGCAGTATTTT.

This clonotype was seen many times. This chain connects TRBV7-2 to TRBJ1-3, with TRBD1 identical over 12 bases. This CDR3 region has 19 residues. J was trimmed by 1 base and V by 2 bases; bases with no gene match: 9. Per germline, CDR1 SGHTA and CDR2 FQGNSA. The DNA for the CDR3 is TGTGCCAGCAGCTTAATTGGGACAGGGGGCAGTGGTTCTGGAAACACCATATATTTT. This codes for CASSLIGTGGSGSGNTIYF.

The rearrangement joins TRBV28 to TRBJ2-7, with D perhaps matching TRBD1 (6 bases). Trimming removed 8 bases from V and 1 base from J, with 12 bases in between. The CDR3 is 13 residues long. Germline V gives CDR1 MDHEN, CDR2 SYDVKM. DNA of the CDR3: TGTGCCAGCGCTGACAGGACGTCCTACGAGCAGTACTTC. This codes for CASADRTSYEQYF.